The 5 T cell receptor beta chains given below trace back to one sample, sequenced in a study of T cells in Graves' hyperthyroidism and ophthalmopathy. Using RNA transcripts as the source, TCR beta CDR3 regions were amplified. In the first-round RT-PCR of the TCR CDR3, the HTBI primer set was used. TCRdb reprocessed the multiplex PCR reads with MiXCR, giving one entry per CDR3 protein. The repertoire holds 500,000 to 600,000 distinct CDR3 sequences, with just under 20% as singletons. The sample was blood. Receptors were obtained from a man aged 35 to 55 with Graves' ophthalmopathy.

This clonotype was counted ten times or more. The chain recombines TRBV11-3 with TRBJ2-1, with 7 nucleotides matching TRBD2. Germline V gives CDR1 SGHNT, CDR2 YENEEA. Trimming at V came to 5 bases and at J to 3 bases, leaving 10 bases not matched to a gene. The CDR3 has 16 amino acids. CDR3 DNA: TGTGCCAGCAGCCAATGGGCGGGGGACCTCTACAATGAGCAGTTCTTC. This codes for CASSQWAGDLYNEQFF.

The chain has TRBV5-1 and TRBJ1-1; 11 bases agree with TRBD1. V dropped 0 bases and J dropped 6; count of bases not matched to a gene: 7. In germline, CDR1 is SGHRS, CDR2 YFSETQ. The CDR3 sequence is 16 residues long. For the CDR3, the DNA is TGCGCCAGCAGCTTGGGGACAGGGGGCGGCTTGGCTGAAGCTTTCTTT. This sequence encodes CASSLGTGGGLAEAFF.

On this clonotype: A read error may be the cause here, since a much bigger clone is one base away. This sequence joins TRBV11-2 and TRBJ1-5; D is unresolved. This CDR3 spans 17 amino acids. Germline loops: CDR1 SGHAT, CDR2 FQNNGV. Trimming cost V 1 base and J 0 bases, with 13 bases left between them. The CDR3 DNA sequence: TGTGCCAGCAGCTTAGTAGATTCTCGGTATAGCAATCAGCCCCAGCATTTT. It is translated as CASSLVDSRYSNQPQHF.

The chain employs TRBV19 and TRBJ2-3; no clear D gene. Germline values: CDR1 LNHDA, CDR2 SQIVND (reference sequence). This CDR3 is 13 amino acids long. V lost 1 base to trimming and J lost 1 base, with 3 bases between them. The CDR3 bases are TGTGCCAGTAGTATAGGGGGCACAGATACGCAGTATTTT. Amino acids: CASSIGGTDTQYF.

In this sample, this clonotype turned up a few times. The V gene is TRBV11-2, the J gene TRBJ1-3, with D possibly TRBD1 on 5 matching bases. The V gene's germline CDR1 is SGHAT and CDR2 FQNNGV. Trimming stripped 5 bases from V and 0 bases from J, with 11 bases between. The CDR3 is 15 amino acids. The CDR3 coding sequence is TGTGCCAGCAGCACGGGACTTAACTCTGGAAACACCATATATTTT. It yields the protein CASSTGLNSGNTIYF.